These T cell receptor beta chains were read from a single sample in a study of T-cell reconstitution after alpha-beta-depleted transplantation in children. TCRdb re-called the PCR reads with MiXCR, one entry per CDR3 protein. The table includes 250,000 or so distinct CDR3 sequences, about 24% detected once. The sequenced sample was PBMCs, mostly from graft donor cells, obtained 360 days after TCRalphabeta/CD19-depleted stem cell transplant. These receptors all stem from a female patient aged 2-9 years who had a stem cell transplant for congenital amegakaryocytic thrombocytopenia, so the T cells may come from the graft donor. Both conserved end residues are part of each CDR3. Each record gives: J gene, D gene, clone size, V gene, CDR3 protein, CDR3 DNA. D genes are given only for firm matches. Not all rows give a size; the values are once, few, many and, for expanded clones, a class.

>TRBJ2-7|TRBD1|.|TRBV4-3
CASSPIPGQDPYEQYF
TGCGCCAGCAGCCCCATCCCGGGACAGGACCCCTACGAGCAGTACTTC
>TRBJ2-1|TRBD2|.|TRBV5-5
CASSWGGVSYNEQFF
TGTGCCAGCAGCTGGGGGGGTGTTTCCTACAATGAGCAGTTCTTC
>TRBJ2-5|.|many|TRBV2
CASSEALGYQETQYF
TGTGCCAGCAGTGAAGCGCTCGGGTACCAAGAGACCCAGTACTTC
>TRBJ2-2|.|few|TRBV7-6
CASSFFKTGLAAFPNTGELFF
TGTGCCAGCAGCTTCTTCAAGACAGGACTCGCTGCCTTTCCGAACACCGGGGAGCTGTTTTTT
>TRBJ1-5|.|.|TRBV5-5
CASSLYISNQPQHF
TGTGCCAGCAGCTTGTATATTAGCAATCAGCCCCAGCATTTT
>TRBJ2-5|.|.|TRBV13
CASSLRVGETQYF
TGTGCCAGCAGCTTACGGGTAGGAGAGACCCAGTACTTC
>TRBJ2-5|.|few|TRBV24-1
CATSDFTPGGQETQYF
TGTGCCACCAGTGATTTTACCCCCGGGGGCCAAGAGACCCAGTACTTC
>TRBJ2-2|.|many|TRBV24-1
CATSDRLDRTNTGELFF
TGTGCCACCAGTGATCGCCTTGACAGGACCAACACCGGGGAGCTGTTTTTT
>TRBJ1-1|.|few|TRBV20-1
CSAGRASGSTEAFF
TGCAGTGCTGGGCGGGCTTCGGGGAGCACTGAAGCTTTCTTT
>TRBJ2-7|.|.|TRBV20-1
CSARSDDTSYEQYF
TGCAGTGCTAGATCGGACGACACCTCCTACGAGCAGTACTTC
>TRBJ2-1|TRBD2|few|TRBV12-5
CASGLARKSEREGEHPDEQFF
TGTGCTAGTGGTTTGGCGAGAAAATCGGAGCGGGAGGGCGAACATCCAGATGAGCAGTTCTTC
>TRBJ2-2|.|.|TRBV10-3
CAISERNTGELFF
TGTGCCATCAGTGAAAGAAACACCGGGGAGCTGTTTTTT
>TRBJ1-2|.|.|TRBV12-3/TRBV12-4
CASSGEGLQRAYTF
TGTGCCAGCAGTGGGGAGGGGCTTCAGAGAGCCTACACCTTC
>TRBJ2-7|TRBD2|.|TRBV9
CASSVGGGTYEQYF
TGTGCCAGCAGCGTGGGCGGGGGGACCTACGAGCAGTACTTC
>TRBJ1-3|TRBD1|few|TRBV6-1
CAISEAGTGAPGNTIYF
TGTGCCATCAGTGAAGCCGGGACAGGTGCCCCTGGAAACACCATATATTTT
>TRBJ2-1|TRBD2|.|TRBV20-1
CSAPGTSGTNEQFF
TGCAGTGCCCCCGGGACTAGCGGGACAAATGAGCAGTTCTTC
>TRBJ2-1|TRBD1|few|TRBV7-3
CASSLMGTGLQFF
TGTGCCAGCAGCCTAATGGGGACAGGGCTTCAGTTCTTC